These T cell receptor beta chains were read from a single sample in a study of T cells expressing NK-cell markers. From its re-call of the 5' RACE reads, TCRdb lists each CDR3 protein once, without DNA. The table lists 350,000 to 500,000 distinct CDR3 sequences. Sequenced material: blood T cells: a sorted CD56 or NKG2C T cell subset, CD4+ or CD8+ T cells, or bulk PBMC T cells (not recorded which). The origin of the receptors is a woman between 18 and 70 years old in good health. Each CDR3 is given with its conserved first and last residue.

J,V,CDR3
TRBJ2-1,TRBV12-3/TRBV12-4,CASKGKKGFGNEQFF
TRBJ2-1,TRBV5-1,CASSLPGTQNEQFF
TRBJ2-1,TRBV6-1,CASSTGLAASDEQFF
TRBJ1-3,TRBV12-3/TRBV12-4,CAGGPAVSGNTIYF
TRBJ1-2,TRBV14,CASSPTRGTYGYTF
TRBJ2-3,TRBV6-1,CASRRVGSADTQYF
TRBJ2-7,TRBV12-3/TRBV12-4,CASSPSYREVEQYF
TRBJ2-3,TRBV5-1,CASSLAGAFPTDTQYF
TRBJ2-7,TRBV28,CACSFHSDYEQYF
TRBJ2-1,TRBV20-1,CSALRNNEQFF
TRBJ2-3,TRBV28,CASSRRGLFGTDTQYF
TRBJ2-1,TRBV2,CASSELAGVYNEQFF
TRBJ2-7,TRBV12-3/TRBV12-4,CASSRDRGQSYEQYF